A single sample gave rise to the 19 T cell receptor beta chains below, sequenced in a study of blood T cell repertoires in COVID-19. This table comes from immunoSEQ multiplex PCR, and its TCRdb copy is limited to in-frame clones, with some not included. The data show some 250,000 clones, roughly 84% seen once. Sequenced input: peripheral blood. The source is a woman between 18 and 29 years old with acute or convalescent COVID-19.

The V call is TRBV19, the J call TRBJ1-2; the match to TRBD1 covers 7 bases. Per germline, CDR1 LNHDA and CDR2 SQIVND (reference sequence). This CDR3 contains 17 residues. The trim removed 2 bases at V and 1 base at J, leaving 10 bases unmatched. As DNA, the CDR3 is TGTGCCAGTAGTATACCTCCCGGACAGGCAGGTAACTATGGCTACACCTTC. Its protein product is CASSIPPGQAGNYGYTF.

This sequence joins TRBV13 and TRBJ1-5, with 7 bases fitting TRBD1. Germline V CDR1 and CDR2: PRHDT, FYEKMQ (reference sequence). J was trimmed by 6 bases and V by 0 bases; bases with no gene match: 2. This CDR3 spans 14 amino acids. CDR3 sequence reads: CASSLGTGAQPQHF. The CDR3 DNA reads TGTGCCAGCAGCTTAGGTACAGGGGCTCAGCCCCAGCATTTT.

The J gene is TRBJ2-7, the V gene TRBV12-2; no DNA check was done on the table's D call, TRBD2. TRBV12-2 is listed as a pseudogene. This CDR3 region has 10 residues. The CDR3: CASRSCEQYF. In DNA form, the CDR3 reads TGTGCAAGTCGGAGTTGCGAGCAGTACTTC.

In DNA, the CDR3 is TGTGCCAGCAGCTTAGAGTTCACACCAACCAACCTCTATGGCTACACCTTC. It yields the protein CASSLEFTPTNLYGYTF. The chain employs TRBV7-2 and TRBJ1-2; D is ambiguous. V was shortened by 1 base and J by 4 bases, with 19 bases between the two germline ends. In germline, CDR1 is SGHTA, CDR2 FQGNSA. The CDR3 is made up of 17 amino acids.

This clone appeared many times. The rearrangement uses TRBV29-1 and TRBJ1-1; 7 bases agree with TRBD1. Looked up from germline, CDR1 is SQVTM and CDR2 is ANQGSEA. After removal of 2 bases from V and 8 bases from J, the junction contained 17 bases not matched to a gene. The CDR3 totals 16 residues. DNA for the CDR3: TGCAGCGTTGAATATTGGTTCCCAGGGGGTCACCCCGAAGCTTTCTTT. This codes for CSVEYWFPGGHPEAFF.

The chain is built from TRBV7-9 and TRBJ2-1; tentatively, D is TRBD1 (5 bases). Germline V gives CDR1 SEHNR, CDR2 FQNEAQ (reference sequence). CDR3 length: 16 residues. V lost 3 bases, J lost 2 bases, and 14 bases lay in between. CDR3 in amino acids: CASSFPPGRPYNEQFF. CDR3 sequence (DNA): TGTGCCAGCAGCTTCCCTCCAGGGCGCCCCTACAATGAGCAGTTCTTC.

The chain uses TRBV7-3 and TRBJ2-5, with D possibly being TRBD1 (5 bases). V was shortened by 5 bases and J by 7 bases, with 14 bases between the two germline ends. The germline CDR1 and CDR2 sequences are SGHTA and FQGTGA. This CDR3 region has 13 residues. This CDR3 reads CASSPDSSGTQYF. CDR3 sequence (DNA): TGTGCCAGCAGCCCCGACAGTTCAGGGACCCAGTACTTC.

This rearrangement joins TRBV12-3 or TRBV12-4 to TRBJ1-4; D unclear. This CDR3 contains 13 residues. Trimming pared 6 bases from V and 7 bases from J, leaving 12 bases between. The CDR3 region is CASRLVAGEKLFF. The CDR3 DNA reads TGTGCCAGCAGACTAGTCGCGGGTGAAAAACTGTTTTTT.

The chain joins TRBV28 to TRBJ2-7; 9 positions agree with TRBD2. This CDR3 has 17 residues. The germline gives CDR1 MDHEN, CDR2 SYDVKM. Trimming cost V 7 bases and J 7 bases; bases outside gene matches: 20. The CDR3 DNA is TGTGCCAGCAAAGGGCTTCTGGGCGGGAGGGGGACTGGAGAGCAGTACTTC. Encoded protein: CASKGLLGGRGTGEQYF.

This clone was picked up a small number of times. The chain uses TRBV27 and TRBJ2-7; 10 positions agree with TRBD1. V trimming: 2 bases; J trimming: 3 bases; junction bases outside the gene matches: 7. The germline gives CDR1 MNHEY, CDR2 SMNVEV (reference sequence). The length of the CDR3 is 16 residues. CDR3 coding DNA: TGTGCCAGCAGTTTAAAACCGGGACAGGGGAACTACGAGCAGTACTTC. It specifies CASSLKPGQGNYEQYF.

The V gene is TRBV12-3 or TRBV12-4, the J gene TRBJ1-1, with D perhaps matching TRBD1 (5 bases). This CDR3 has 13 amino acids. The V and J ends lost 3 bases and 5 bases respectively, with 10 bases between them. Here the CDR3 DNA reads TGTGCCAGCAGTTTTGGGGCAGGGACTGAAGCTTTCTTT. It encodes CASSFGAGTEAFF.

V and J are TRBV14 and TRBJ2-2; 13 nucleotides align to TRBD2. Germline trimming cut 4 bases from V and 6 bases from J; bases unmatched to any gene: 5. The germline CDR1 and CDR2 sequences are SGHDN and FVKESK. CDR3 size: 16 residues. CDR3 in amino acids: CASSRRLAGGAGELFF. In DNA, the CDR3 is TGTGCCAGCAGCCGACGACTAGCGGGAGGAGCCGGGGAGCTGTTTTTT.

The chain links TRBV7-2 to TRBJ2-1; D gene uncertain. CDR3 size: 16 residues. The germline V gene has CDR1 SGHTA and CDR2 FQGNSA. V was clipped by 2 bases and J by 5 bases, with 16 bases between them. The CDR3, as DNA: TGTGCCAGCAGCTTATCTCGAGAAGTAGTGGACAATGAGCAGTTCTTC. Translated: CASSLSREVVDNEQFF.

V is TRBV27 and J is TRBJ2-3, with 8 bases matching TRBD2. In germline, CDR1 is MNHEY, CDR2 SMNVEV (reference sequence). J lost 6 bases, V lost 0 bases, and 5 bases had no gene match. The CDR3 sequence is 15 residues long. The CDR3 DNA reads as TGTGCCAGCAGTTTATCGCGGGGACTAGTTGATACGCAGTATTTT. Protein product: CASSLSRGLVDTQYF.

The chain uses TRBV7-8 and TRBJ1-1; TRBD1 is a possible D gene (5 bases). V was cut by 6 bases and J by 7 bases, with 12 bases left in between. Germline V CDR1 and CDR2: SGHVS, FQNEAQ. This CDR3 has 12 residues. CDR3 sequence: CASSSRDYEAFF. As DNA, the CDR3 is TGTGCCAGCAGTTCCCGGGACTATGAAGCTTTCTTT.

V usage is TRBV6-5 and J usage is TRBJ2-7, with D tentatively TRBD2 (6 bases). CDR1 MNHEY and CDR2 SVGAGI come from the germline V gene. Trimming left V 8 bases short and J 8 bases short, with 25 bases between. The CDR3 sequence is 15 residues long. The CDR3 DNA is TGTGCCAGCTCGCCGGGGAGACTAGTGACTTGGAAGCAGTACTTC. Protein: CASSPGRLVTWKQYF.

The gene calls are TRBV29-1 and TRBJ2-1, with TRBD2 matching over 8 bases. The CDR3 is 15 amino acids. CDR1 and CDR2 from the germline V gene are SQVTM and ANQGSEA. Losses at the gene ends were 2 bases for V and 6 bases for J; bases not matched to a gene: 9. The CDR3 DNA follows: TGCAGCGTTGAAATACCGGGAGGGCCGAGCAATGAGCAGTTCTTC. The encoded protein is CSVEIPGGPSNEQFF.

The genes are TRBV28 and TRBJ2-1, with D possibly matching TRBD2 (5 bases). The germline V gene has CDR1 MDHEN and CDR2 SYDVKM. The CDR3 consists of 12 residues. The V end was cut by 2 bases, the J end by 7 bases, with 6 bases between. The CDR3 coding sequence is TGTGCCAGCAGTTTAGAGGGTAATGAGCAGTTCTTC. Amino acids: CASSLEGNEQFF.

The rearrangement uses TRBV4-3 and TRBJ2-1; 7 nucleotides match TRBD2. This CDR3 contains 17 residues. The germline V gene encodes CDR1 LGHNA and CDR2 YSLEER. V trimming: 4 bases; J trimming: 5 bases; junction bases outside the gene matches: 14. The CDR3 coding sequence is TGCGCCAGCAGCCCCTACGTGAGGGGAGGGCCCGACAATGAGCAGTTCTTC. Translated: CASSPYVRGGPDNEQFF.